This T cell receptor (beta chain) stems from a study of OX40 agonist ivuxolimab in advanced cancers. Study findings and constraints: Clonal expansion was among the lowest in partial responders at 0.1-3.0 mg/kg, especially CD8+. Both blood CD4+ and CD8+ T cells showed clonal growth by week 6 at 0.1 to 3.0 mg/kg. Certain nonresponders additionally had low normalized T-cell clonal expansion.

Remarks on this clone: Its target is unknown.

Per germline, CDR1 SGHRS and CDR2 YFSETQ. This CDR3 has 13 amino acids. Deletions cut 4 bases from V and 0 bases from J, with 4 bases between. Autoimmune disease history or systemic immunosuppression led to patients being barred. Assay: immunoSEQ multiplex PCR; the TCRdb copy retains only in-frame clones and omits some. The repertoire holds tens of thousands of clones, with more than 70% as singletons. This clonotype originated in an adult with an advanced solid tumor such as melanoma, head and neck, liver or kidney cancer. The material was CD4+ or CD8+ T cells sorted from blood, obtained in a trial of the OX40 agonist ivuxolimab. The chain recombines TRBV5-1 with TRBJ2-2; D is ambiguous. CDR3 coding DNA: TGCGCCAGCAGCCTGACGAACACCGGGGAGCTGTTTTTT. Translating it yields CASSLTNTGELFF.